A single T cell receptor beta chain is shown here with its context. Via MiXCR, TCRdb re-called the RT-PCR reads, giving one row per CDR3 protein. The sample records about 700,000 distinct CDR3 sequences, 13% to 15% being singletons. Trimming pared 2 bases from V and 1 base from J, leaving 17 bases between. Germline CDR1 reads SGHTA; CDR2 reads FQGNSA. This CDR3 has 17 amino acids. The sequence derives from a female donor in good health, serving as a healthy control. This chain uses TRBV7-2 with TRBJ1-2; tentatively, D is TRBD1 (5 bases). Input material: memory CD4+ T cells from blood. CDR3 nucleotide sequence: TGTGCCAGCAGCTTACCTGGGGACCGATCAGATAACTATGGCTACACCTTC. Its translation is CASSLPGDRSDNYGYTF.